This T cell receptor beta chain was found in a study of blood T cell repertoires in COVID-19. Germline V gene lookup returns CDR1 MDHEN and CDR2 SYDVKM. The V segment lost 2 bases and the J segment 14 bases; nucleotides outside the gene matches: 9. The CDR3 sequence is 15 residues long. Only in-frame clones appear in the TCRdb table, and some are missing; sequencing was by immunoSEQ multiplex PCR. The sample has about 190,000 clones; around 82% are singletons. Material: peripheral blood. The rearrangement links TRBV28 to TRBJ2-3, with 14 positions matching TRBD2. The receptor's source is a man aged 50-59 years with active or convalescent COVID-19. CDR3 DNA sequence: TGTGCCAGCAGTTTAGGGGTGACTAGCGGGAGGGCCCGGTATTTT. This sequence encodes CASSLGVTSGRARYF.